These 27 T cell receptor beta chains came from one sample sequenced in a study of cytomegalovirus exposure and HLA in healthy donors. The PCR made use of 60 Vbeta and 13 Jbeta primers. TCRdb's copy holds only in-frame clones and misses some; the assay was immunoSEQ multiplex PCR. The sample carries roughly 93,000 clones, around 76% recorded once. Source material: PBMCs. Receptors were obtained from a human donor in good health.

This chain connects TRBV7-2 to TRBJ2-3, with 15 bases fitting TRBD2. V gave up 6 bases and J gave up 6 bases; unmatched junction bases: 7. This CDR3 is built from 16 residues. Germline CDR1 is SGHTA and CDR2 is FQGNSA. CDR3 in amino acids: CASSPGTSGRRDTQYF. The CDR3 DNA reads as TGTGCCAGCAGTCCAGGGACTAGCGGGAGGAGGGATACGCAGTATTTT.

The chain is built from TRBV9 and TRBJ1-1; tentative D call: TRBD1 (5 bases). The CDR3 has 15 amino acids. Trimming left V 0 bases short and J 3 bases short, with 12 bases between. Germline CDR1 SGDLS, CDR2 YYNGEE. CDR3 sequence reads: CASSVDGAEYTEAFF. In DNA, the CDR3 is TGTGCCAGCAGCGTAGATGGGGCGGAATACACTGAAGCTTTCTTT. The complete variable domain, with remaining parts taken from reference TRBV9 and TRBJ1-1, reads DSGVTQTPKHLITATGQRVTLRCSPRSGDLSVYWYQQSLDQGLQFLIQYYNGEERAKGNILERFSAQQFPDLHSELNLSSLELGDSALYFCASSVDGAEYTEAFFGQGTRLTVV.

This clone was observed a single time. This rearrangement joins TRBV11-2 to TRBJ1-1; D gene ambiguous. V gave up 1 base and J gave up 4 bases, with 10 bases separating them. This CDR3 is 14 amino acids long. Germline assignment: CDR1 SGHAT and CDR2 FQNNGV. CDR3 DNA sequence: TGTGCCAGCAGCTTAGGAGGGTTCGGCACTGAAGCTTTCTTT. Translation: CASSLGGFGTEAFF.

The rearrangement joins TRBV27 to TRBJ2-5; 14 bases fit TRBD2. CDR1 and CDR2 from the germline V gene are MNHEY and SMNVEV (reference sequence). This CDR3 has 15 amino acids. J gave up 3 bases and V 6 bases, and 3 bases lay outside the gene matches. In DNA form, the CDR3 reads TGTGCCAGCAGGACTAGCGGGAGGGGGAAAGAGACCCAGTACTTC. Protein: CASRTSGRGKETQYF.

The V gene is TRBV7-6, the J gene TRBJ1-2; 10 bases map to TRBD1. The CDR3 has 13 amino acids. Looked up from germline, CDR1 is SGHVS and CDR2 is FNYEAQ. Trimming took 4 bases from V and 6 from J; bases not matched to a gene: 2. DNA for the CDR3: TGTGCCAGCAGCTCTGGACAGGGGGATGGCTACACCTTC. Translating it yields CASSSGQGDGYTF.

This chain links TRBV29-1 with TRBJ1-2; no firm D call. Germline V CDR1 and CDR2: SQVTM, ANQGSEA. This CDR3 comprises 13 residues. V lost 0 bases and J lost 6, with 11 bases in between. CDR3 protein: CSVEDYWENGYTF. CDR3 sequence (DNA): TGCAGCGTTGAAGATTATTGGGAGAATGGCTACACCTTC. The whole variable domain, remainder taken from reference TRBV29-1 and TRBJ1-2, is SAVISQKPSRDICQRGTSLTIQCQVDSQVTMMFWYRQQPGQSLTLIATANQGSEATYESGFVIDKFPISRPNLTFSTLTVSNMSPEDSSIYLCSVEDYWENGYTFGSGTRLTVV.

The CDR3 loop reads CASSSAGQTYGYTF. The CDR3 coding sequence is TGTGCCAGCAGTTCTGCAGGACAGACCTATGGCTACACCTTC. The chain combines TRBV27 with TRBJ1-2, with a weak D call TRBD1 (6 bases). V was trimmed by 4 bases and J by 4 bases, leaving 13 bases between them. Per germline, CDR1 MNHEY and CDR2 SMNVEV (reference sequence). The length of the CDR3 is 14 residues.

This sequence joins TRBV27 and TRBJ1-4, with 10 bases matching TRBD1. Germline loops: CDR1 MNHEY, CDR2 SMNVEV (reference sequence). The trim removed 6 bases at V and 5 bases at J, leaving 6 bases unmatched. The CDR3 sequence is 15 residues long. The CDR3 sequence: CASSRTGGPNEKLFF. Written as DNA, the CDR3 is TGTGCCAGCAGCCGGACAGGGGGACCCAATGAAAAACTGTTTTTT.

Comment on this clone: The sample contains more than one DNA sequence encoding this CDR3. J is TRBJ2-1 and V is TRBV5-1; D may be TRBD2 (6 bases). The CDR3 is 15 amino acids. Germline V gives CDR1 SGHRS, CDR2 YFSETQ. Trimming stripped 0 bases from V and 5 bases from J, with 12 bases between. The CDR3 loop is CASSLGGTTHNEQFF. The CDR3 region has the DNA TGCGCCAGCAGCTTGGGCGGGACCACCCACAATGAGCAGTTCTTC.

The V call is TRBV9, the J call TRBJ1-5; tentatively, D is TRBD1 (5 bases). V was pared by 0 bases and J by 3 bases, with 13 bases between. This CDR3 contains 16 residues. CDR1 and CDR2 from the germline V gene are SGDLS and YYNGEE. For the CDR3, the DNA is TGTGCCAGCAGCGTAGGTGGCAGGGACTTCAATCAGCCCCAGCATTTT. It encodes CASSVGGRDFNQPQHF.

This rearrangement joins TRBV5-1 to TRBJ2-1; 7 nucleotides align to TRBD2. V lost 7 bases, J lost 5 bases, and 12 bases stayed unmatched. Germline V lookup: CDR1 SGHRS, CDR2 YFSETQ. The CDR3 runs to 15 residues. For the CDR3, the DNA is TGCGCCAGCTTACGGGGAGCGGGATCCGACAATGAGCAGTTCTTC. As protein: CASLRGAGSDNEQFF.

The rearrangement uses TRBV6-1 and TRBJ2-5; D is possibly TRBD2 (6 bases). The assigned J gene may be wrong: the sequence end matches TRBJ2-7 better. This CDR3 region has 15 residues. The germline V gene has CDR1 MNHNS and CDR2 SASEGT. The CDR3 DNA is TGTGCCAGCAGTGAATTCTCGTCGGGGGTATACGAGCAGTACTTC. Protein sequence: CASSEFSSGVYEQYF.

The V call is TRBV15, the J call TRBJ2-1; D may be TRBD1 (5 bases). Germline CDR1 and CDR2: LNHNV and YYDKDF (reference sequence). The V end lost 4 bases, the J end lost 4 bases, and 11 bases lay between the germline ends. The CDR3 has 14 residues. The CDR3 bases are TGTGCCACCAGCACTGAAAACAGGTACAATGAGCAGTTCTTC. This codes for CATSTENRYNEQFF.

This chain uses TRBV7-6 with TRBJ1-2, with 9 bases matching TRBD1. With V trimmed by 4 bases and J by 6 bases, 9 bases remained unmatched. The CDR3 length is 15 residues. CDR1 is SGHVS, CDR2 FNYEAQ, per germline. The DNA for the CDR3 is TGTGCCAGCAGCTCCAGCTGGGACAGGGACCATGGCTACACCTTC. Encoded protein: CASSSSWDRDHGYTF.

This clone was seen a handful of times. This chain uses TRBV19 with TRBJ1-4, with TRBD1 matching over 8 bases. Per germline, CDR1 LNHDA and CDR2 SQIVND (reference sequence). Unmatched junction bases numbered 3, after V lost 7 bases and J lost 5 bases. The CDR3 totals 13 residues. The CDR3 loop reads CASTDRENEKLFF. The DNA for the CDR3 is TGTGCCAGTACGGACAGGGAGAATGAAAAACTGTTTTTT.

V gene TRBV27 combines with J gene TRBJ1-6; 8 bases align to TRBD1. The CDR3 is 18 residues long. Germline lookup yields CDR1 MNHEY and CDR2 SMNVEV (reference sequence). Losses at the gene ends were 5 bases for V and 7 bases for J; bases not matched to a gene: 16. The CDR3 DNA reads TGTGCCAGCAGTGCCTACGGTCGCGCAGGGGGCAGAAATTCACCCCTCCACTTT. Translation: CASSAYGRAGGRNSPLHF.

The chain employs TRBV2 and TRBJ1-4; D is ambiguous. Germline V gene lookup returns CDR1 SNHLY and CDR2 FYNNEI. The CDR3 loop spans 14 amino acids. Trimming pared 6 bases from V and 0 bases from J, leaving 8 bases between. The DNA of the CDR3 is TGTGCCAGCAGAACAAGTGCAACTAATGAAAAACTGTTTTTT. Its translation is CASRTSATNEKLFF.

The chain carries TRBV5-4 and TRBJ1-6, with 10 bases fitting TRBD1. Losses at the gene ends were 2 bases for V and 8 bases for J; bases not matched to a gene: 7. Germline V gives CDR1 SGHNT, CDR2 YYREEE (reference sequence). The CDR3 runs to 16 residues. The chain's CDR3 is CASSFGRQGADSPLHF. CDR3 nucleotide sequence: TGTGCCAGCAGCTTTGGAAGACAGGGGGCGGATTCACCCCTCCACTTT.

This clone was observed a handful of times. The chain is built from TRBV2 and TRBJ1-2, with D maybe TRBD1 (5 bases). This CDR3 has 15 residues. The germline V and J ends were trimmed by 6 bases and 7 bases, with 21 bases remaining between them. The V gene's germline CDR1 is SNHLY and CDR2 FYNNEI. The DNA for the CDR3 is TGTGCCAGCAGCGGGGGGGTGGGGGGAAGATCTGGCTACACCTTC. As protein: CASSGGVGGRSGYTF.

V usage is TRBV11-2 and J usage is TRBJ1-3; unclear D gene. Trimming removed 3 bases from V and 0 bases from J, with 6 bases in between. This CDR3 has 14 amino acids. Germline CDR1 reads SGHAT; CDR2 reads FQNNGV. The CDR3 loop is CASSFEGSGNTIYF. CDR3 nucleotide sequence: TGTGCCAGCAGCTTCGAGGGCTCTGGAAACACCATATATTTT.

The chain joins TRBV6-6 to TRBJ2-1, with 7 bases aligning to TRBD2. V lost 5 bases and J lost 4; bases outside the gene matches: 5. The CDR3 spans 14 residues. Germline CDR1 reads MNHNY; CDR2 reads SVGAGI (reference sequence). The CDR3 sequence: CASSTGTNYNEQFF. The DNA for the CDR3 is TGTGCCAGCAGTACCGGGACTAATTACAATGAGCAGTTCTTC.

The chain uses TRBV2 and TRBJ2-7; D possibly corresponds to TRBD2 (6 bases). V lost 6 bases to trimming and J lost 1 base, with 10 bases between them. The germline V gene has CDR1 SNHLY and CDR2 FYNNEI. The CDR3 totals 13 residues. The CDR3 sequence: CASRRLGSYEQYF. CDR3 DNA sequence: TGTGCCAGCAGGAGACTAGGTTCCTACGAGCAGTACTTC.

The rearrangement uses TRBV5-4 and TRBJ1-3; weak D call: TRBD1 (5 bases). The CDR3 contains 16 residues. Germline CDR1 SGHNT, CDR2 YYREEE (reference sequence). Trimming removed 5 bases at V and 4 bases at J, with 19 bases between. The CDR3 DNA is TGTGCCAGCAGTATCCCTTCCGGGGGATCAGGAAACACCATATATTTT. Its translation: CASSIPSGGSGNTIYF.

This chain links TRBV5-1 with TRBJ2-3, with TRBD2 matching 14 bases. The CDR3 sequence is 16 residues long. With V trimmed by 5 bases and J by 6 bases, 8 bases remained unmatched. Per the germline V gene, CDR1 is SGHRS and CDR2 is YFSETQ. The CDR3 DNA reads TGCGCCAGCAGTCGACTAGCGGGAGGGTTAGCGGATACGCAGTATTTT. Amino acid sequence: CASSRLAGGLADTQYF.

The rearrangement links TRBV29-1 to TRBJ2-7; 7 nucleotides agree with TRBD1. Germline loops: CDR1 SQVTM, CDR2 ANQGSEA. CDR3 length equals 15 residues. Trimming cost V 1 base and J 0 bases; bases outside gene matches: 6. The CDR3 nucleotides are TGCAGCGTTGAAGGGGACAGTTCGGACTCCTACGAGCAGTACTTC. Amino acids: CSVEGDSSDSYEQYF.

This CDR3 reads CASSLGIRSSNTIYF. The CDR3 nucleotides read TGTGCCAGCAGCTTAGGGATACGGAGTTCAAACACCATATATTTT. The rearrangement uses TRBV7-6 and TRBJ1-3, with no clear D. The CDR3 is made up of 15 amino acids. The germline V and J ends were trimmed by 1 base and 6 bases, with 13 bases remaining between them. Germline V lookup: CDR1 SGHVS, CDR2 FNYEAQ.

CDR3 coding DNA: TGTGCCAGCAGCTTAGCCGATATAGCGGGGCAAGAGACCCAGTACTTC. It codes for CASSLADIAGQETQYF. This chain uses TRBV11-2 with TRBJ2-5; the match to TRBD2 covers 8 bases. V gave up 1 base and J gave up 2 bases; unmatched junction bases: 6. This CDR3 contains 16 residues. CDR1 and CDR2 (germline): SGHAT, FQNNGV.